The TCR beta chain described here comes from a study of cytomegalovirus exposure and HLA in healthy donors. The PCR had 60 Vbeta and 13 Jbeta primers. Generated by immunoSEQ multiplex PCR, the TCRdb table keeps only in-frame clones and is missing some. The data show 110,000 or so clones, around 82% seen once. Remarks on this clone: The antigen is unknown.

V lost 2 bases and J 2 bases, leaving 10 bases between the germline ends. CDR1 is KGHSH and CDR2 is LQKENI in the germline V gene. The CDR3 contains 15 residues. Whole-study results and caveats: An ancestry cluster, one associated with Asian ancestry, reportedly showed fewer N-insertions than the 666-donor mean in a later analysis. When analyzed later, a missense DCLRE1C variant was found to be linked to TCR beta V- and J-gene trimming.

This chain joins TRBV18 and TRBJ1-3; no reliable D call. The specimen was PBMCs. The receptor's source is a woman aged 25 to 45 in good health and CMV-seropositive. The CDR3 region has the DNA TGTGCCAGCTCACCAACCAAGGCGGCTGGAAACACCATATATTTT. This encodes CASSPTKAAGNTIYF.